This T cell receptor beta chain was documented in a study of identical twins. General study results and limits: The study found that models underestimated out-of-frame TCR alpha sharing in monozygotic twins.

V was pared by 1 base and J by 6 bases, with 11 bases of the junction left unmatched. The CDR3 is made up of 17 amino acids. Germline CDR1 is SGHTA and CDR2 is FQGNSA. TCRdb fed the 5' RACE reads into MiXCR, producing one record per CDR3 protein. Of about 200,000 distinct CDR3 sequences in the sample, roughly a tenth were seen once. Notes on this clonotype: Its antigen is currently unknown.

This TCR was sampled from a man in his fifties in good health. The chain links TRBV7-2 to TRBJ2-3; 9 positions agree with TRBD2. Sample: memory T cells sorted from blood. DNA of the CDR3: TGTGCCAGCAGCTTAGGGCCCCTCGCGGGAGGGGTGGATACGCAGTATTTT. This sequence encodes CASSLGPLAGGVDTQYF. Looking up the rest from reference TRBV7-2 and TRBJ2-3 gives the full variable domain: GAGVSQSPSNKVTEKGKDVELRCDPISGHTALYWYRQSLGQGLEFLIYFQGNSAPDKSGLPSDRFSAERTGGSVSTLTIQRTQQEDSAVYLCASSLGPLAGGVDTQYFGPGTRLTVL.